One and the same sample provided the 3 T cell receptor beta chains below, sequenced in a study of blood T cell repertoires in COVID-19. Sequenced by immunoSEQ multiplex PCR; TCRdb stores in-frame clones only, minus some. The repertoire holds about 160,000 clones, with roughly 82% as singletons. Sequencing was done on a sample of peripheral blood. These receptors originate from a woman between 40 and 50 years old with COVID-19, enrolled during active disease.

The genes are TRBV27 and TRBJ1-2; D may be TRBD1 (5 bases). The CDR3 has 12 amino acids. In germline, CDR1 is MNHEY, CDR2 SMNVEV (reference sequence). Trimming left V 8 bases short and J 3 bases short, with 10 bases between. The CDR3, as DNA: TGTGCCAGCGGGCCAGGGCACTATGGCTACACCTTC. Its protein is CASGPGHYGYTF.

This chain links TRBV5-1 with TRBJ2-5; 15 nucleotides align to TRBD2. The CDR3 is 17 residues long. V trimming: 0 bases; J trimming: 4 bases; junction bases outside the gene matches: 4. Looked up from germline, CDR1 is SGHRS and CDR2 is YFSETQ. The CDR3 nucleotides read TGCGCCAGCAGCTTGGCCCCGGGACTAGCGGGAGGAGAGACCCAGTACTTC. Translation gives CASSLAPGLAGGETQYF.

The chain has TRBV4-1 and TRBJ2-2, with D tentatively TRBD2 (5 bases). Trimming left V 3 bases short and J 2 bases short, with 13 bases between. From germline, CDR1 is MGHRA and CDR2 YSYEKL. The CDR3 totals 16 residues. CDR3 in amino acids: CASSHPGRENTGELFF. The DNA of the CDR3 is TGCGCCAGCAGCCACCCTGGACGGGAAAACACCGGGGAGCTGTTTTTT.